Listed here are 8 T cell receptor beta chains from one sample, sequenced in a study of shared clonotypes between healthy human individuals. Repertoires were generated with immunoSEQ multiplex PCR, while TCRdb's copy carries only in-frame clones and drops some. The sample has some 2,400,000 clones, 95% seen once. What was sequenced was naive CD4+ T cells sorted from blood. Stated subset: CD45RA+ positively selected. These receptors came from a man between 18 and 35 years old in good health.

This chain uses TRBV6-5 with TRBJ1-1; D gene ambiguous. The CDR3 has 12 residues. Trimming stripped 6 bases from V and 6 bases from J, with 11 bases between. Germline V CDR1 and CDR2: MNHEY, SVGAGI. CDR3 DNA sequence: TGTGCCAGCAGCCCTCCCGGTCCTGAAGCTTTCTTT. Translated: CASSPPGPEAFF.

The rearrangement links TRBV9 to TRBJ2-5; tentative D call: TRBD2 (5 bases). The CDR3 is 16 amino acids. The germline CDR1 and CDR2 sequences are SGDLS and YYNGEE. V lost 0 bases to trimming and J lost 2 bases, with 14 bases between them. The CDR3: CASSVGAGSGQETQYF. In DNA form, the CDR3 reads TGTGCCAGCAGCGTAGGGGCTGGCTCGGGGCAAGAGACCCAGTACTTC.

This chain links TRBV6-1 with TRBJ1-5; 10 bases map to TRBD1. J gave up 15 bases and V 4 bases, and 12 bases lay outside the gene matches. CDR1 is MNHNS, CDR2 SASEGT, per germline. The CDR3 is 14 amino acids. In DNA form, the CDR3 reads TGTGCCAGCAGTGTAATCGGGACAGGGGATTCCCGGCATTTT. Translated, it gives CASSVIGTGDSRHF.

This sequence joins TRBV5-1 and TRBJ1-3; 8 positions match TRBD1. The CDR3 sequence is 16 residues long. Germline CDR1 SGHRS, CDR2 YFSETQ. V lost 3 bases, J lost 0 bases, and 5 bases stayed unmatched. The CDR3 reads CASSSATGGSGNTIYF. The CDR3 DNA sequence: TGCGCCAGCAGCTCAGCCACAGGGGGCTCTGGAAACACCATATATTTT. Based on the CDR3 plus reference TRBV5-1 and TRBJ1-3, the full variable domain is KAGVTQTPRYLIKTRGQQVTLSCSPISGHRSVSWYQQTPGQGLQFLFEYFSETQRNKGNFPGRFSGRQFSNSRSEMNVSTLELGDSALYLCASSSATGGSGNTIYFGEGSWLTVV.

The chain is built from TRBV7-9 and TRBJ2-7; D unclear. The CDR3 runs to 14 residues. Germline values: CDR1 SEHNR, CDR2 FQNEAQ (reference sequence). Deletions cut 0 bases from V and 3 bases from J, with 9 bases between. For the CDR3, the DNA is TGTGCCAGCAGCTTAGCGCAGAGTTTCTACGAGCAGTACTTC. It encodes CASSLAQSFYEQYF.

The chain joins TRBV10-1 to TRBJ1-3; no definite D call. This CDR3 region has 16 residues. Trimming pared 5 bases from V and 0 bases from J, leaving 14 bases between. Germline V gene lookup returns CDR1 WNHNN and CDR2 SYGVQD (reference sequence). This CDR3 is CASSLGPSISGNTIYF. Here the CDR3 DNA reads TGCGCCAGCAGTTTAGGACCGTCTATCTCTGGAAACACCATATATTTT.

The DNA of the CDR3 is TGTGCCAGCTCAGAGACCCCGAACTATGGCTACACCTTC. Translating gives CASSETPNYGYTF. This sequence joins TRBV18 and TRBJ1-2; D is unclear. The ends were cut back, 5 bases at V and 2 bases at J, with 9 bases in the middle. The length of the CDR3 is 13 residues. The germline CDR1 and CDR2 sequences are KGHSH and LQKENI.

For this clone: The same CDR3 also results from other DNA sequences found in this sample. For the CDR3, the DNA is TGTGCCAGCAGCCTAGACACTGAAGCTTTCTTT. This sequence encodes CASSLDTEAFF. V and J are TRBV2 and TRBJ1-1; no definite D call. The CDR3 consists of 11 residues. The ends were cut back, 6 bases at V and 3 bases at J, with 5 bases in the middle. Germline CDR1 reads SNHLY; CDR2 reads FYNNEI.